This T cell receptor (beta chain) was recovered during a study of T cell responses to AZD1222 COVID-19 vaccine. Study-level findings and limits: White British ancestry dominated among donors, who included more females, and clonal diversity was possibly underestimated. Repertoires in all cases were sampled only once the peak T cell response had passed.

Here immunoSEQ multiplex PCR was the method, and the copy in TCRdb shows in-frame clones only, minus some. The sample holds over 85,000 clones, around 90% seen once. With regard to this clone: Antigen: not known.

This CDR3 has 14 amino acids. The clonotype was recovered from an adult in good health. The source was peripheral blood, collected on day 0 of AZD1222 vaccination. V usage is TRBV21-1 and J usage is TRBJ2-7; the table's D call TRBD1 went unverified against the DNA. TRBV21-1 is assigned pseudogene status. The DNA of the CDR3 is TGTGCCAAGGGGTTAGACAGGCGCTCCTACGAGCAGTACTTC. The encoded protein is CAKGLDRRSYEQYF.